Listed here are 18 T cell receptor beta chains from one sample, sequenced in a study of PD-1 blockade in classical Hodgkin lymphoma. Every patient was affected by relapse after autologous stem cell transplantation, while exposure to brentuximab vedotin was not uniform. The method was immunoSEQ multiplex PCR; TCRdb's version includes in-frame clones alone and lacks a portion of them. The sample contains roughly 31,000 clones, just over 70% of which appear only once. Sequenced here: peripheral blood mononuclear cells (PBMCs), sampled before the second cycle of nivolumab. These receptors all come from a human donor with classical Hodgkin lymphoma.

The chain combines TRBV5-1 with TRBJ1-1, with a weak D call TRBD1 (5 bases). The CDR3 consists of 13 residues. The germline gives CDR1 SGHRS, CDR2 YFSETQ. V lost 4 bases, J lost 10 bases, and 17 bases lay in between. The CDR3 spells CASSLGGDPPAFF. CDR3 coding DNA: TGCGCCAGCAGCCTAGGCGGGGACCCCCCAGCTTTCTTT.

The chain joins TRBV7-2 to TRBJ1-1, with TRBD1 matching 8 bases. This CDR3 region has 14 residues. V dropped 4 bases and J dropped 7; count of bases not matched to a gene: 8. Germline loops: CDR1 SGHTA, CDR2 FQGNSA. The CDR3 coding sequence is TGTGCCAGCAGCTCGATCCGTACAGGGGGTGAAGCTTTCTTT. Amino acids: CASSSIRTGGEAFF.

The chain couples TRBV7-6 to TRBJ1-2; D is perhaps TRBD1 (5 bases). CDR3 length equals 15 residues. Deletions cut 5 bases from V and 5 bases from J, with 18 bases between. The germline V gene has CDR1 SGHVS and CDR2 FNYEAQ. CDR3 residues: CASSQSELKGYGYTF. CDR3 sequence (DNA): TGTGCCAGCAGCCAGTCGGAACTGAAGGGGTATGGCTACACCTTC.

Here the CDR3 reads CASSLGTGYTF. The CDR3 DNA follows: TGTGCCAGCAGTTTAGGAACGGGCTACACCTTC. This sequence joins TRBV6-1 and TRBJ1-2; D remains unclear. There are 11 residues in the CDR3. Germline CDR1 MNHNS, CDR2 SASEGT. The V gene lost 5 bases and the J gene lost 8 bases, with 9 bases spanning the gap.

The V gene is TRBV10-3, the J gene TRBJ2-5, with D perhaps matching TRBD2 (5 bases). This CDR3 is 13 amino acids long. V was pared by 3 bases and J by 1 base, with 6 bases between. From germline, CDR1 is ENHRY and CDR2 SYGVKD. The CDR3 loop is CAISDGVQETQYF. The DNA of the CDR3 is TGTGCCATCAGTGACGGGGTCCAAGAGACCCAGTACTTC.

The V and J genes are TRBV7-2 and TRBJ1-5; D gene unclear. The germline gives CDR1 SGHTA, CDR2 FQGNSA. The CDR3 length is 13 residues. V was shortened by 2 bases and J by 7 bases, with 9 bases between the two germline ends. The CDR3 spells CASSLRLGQPQHF. As DNA, the CDR3 is TGTGCCAGCAGCTTAAGGCTAGGGCAGCCCCAGCATTTT. Supplemented by reference TRBV7-2 and TRBJ1-5, the full variable domain reads GAGVSQSPSNKVTEKGKDVELRCDPISGHTALYWYRQSLGQGLEFLIYFQGNSAPDKSGLPSDRFSAERTGGSVSTLTIQRTQQEDSAVYLCASSLRLGQPQHFGDGTRLSIL.

This sequence joins TRBV7-2 and TRBJ1-1; D may be TRBD1 (5 bases). This CDR3 has 13 residues. The germline CDR1 and CDR2 sequences are SGHTA and FQGNSA. Trimming stripped 1 base from V and 5 bases from J, with 8 bases between. CDR3 nucleotides: TGTGCCAGCAGCTTAGGCCAGGGAACTGAAGCTTTCTTT. This encodes CASSLGQGTEAFF.

The chain employs TRBV5-1 and TRBJ1-1; the match to TRBD1 covers 8 bases. The length of the CDR3 is 15 residues. The junction had 6 bases not matched to a gene; V was cut back by 5 bases and J by 0 bases. Germline CDR1 reads SGHRS; CDR2 reads YFSETQ. CDR3 residues: CASRQGAPMNTEAFF. The CDR3 DNA sequence: TGCGCCAGCAGGCAGGGGGCACCCATGAACACTGAAGCTTTCTTT.

The chain carries TRBV9 and TRBJ2-3, with D perhaps being TRBD1 or TRBD2 (5 bases each). Germline V gene data show CDR1 as SGDLS and CDR2 as YYNGEE. This CDR3 has 17 amino acids. The V end was cut by 6 bases, the J end by 4 bases, with 24 bases between. The CDR3: CASTTVGEWAGADTQYF. The CDR3 DNA follows: TGTGCCAGCACCACCGTGGGGGAGTGGGCCGGGGCAGATACGCAGTATTTT. The full variable domain, its missing parts supplied by reference TRBV9 and TRBJ2-3, is DSGVTQTPKHLITATGQRVTLRCSPRSGDLSVYWYQQSLDQGLQFLIQYYNGEERAKGNILERFSAQQFPDLHSELNLSSLELGDSALYFCASTTVGEWAGADTQYFGPGTRLTVL.

In its sample, this clone was seen a few times. V gene TRBV18 combines with J gene TRBJ1-1, with 7 bases fitting TRBD1. The V gene's germline CDR1 is KGHSH and CDR2 LQKENI. The CDR3 is 15 residues long. With 3 bases clipped from V and 5 bases from J, the junction kept 9 bases outside the gene matches. CDR3 nucleotide sequence: TGTGCCAGCTCACCTTTAGCTACAGGGGCGACTGAAGCTTTCTTT. Translation: CASSPLATGATEAFF.

This clone turned up a few times. J is TRBJ2-7 and V is TRBV11-2, with D unclear. Germline loops: CDR1 SGHAT, CDR2 FQNNGV. V lost 1 base to trimming and J lost 0 bases, with 10 bases between them. The CDR3 contains 15 residues. CDR3 protein: CASSLGMDSSYEQYF. The CDR3 DNA is TGTGCCAGCAGCTTAGGGATGGATAGCTCCTACGAGCAGTACTTC.

The CDR3 here is CASSVAGTVNTGELFF. CDR3 DNA: TGTGCCAGCAGCGTAGCGGGGACAGTGAACACCGGGGAGCTGTTTTTT. The chain couples TRBV9 to TRBJ2-2, with 7 bases fitting TRBD1. This CDR3 spans 16 amino acids. The germline V gene has CDR1 SGDLS and CDR2 YYNGEE. V shed 0 bases and J 1 base; nucleotides not matched to a gene: 3. The full variable domain, completed using reference TRBV9 and TRBJ2-2, is DSGVTQTPKHLITATGQRVTLRCSPRSGDLSVYWYQQSLDQGLQFLIQYYNGEERAKGNILERFSAQQFPDLHSELNLSSLELGDSALYFCASSVAGTVNTGELFFGEGSRLTVL.

The V and J genes are TRBV21-1 and TRBJ2-7. TRBV21-1 is assigned pseudogene status. The CDR3 length is 12 residues. CDR3 sequence reads: CASSPRTDEQYF. In DNA form, the CDR3 reads TGTGCCAGCAGCCCCCGGACCGACGAGCAGTACTTC.

This clone was seen just once. The gene calls are TRBV28 and TRBJ2-7; TRBD2 matches 11 bases. This CDR3 contains 14 residues. The ends lost 6 bases at V and 6 bases at J; junction bases unmatched: 7. Germline CDR1 is MDHEN and CDR2 is SYDVKM. The chain's CDR3 is CASREALAGVEQYF. The CDR3 region has the DNA TGTGCCAGCAGGGAGGCACTAGCGGGAGTCGAGCAGTACTTC.

The chain has TRBV11-2 and TRBJ1-1; weak D call: TRBD1 (5 bases). V was clipped by 4 bases and J by 3 bases, with 15 bases between them. This CDR3 contains 15 residues. The germline V gene encodes CDR1 SGHAT and CDR2 FQNNGV. This CDR3 reads CASSSGLYGHTEAFF. The CDR3, as DNA: TGTGCCAGCAGCTCGGGGCTTTACGGGCACACTGAAGCTTTCTTT.

There are a few counts of this clone. The chain combines TRBV6-1 with TRBJ1-4, with D possibly being TRBD1 (6 bases). Germline values: CDR1 MNHNS, CDR2 SASEGT. The V end lost 2 bases, the J end lost 3 bases, and 19 bases lay between the germline ends. The CDR3 loop spans 18 amino acids. CDR3 in amino acids: CASSEWVKGQPSNEKLFF. CDR3 nucleotides: TGTGCCAGCAGTGAATGGGTAAAAGGACAGCCTTCTAATGAAAAACTGTTTTTT.

The rearrangement links TRBV18 to TRBJ1-1; 7 bases map to TRBD1. V gave up 6 bases and J gave up 3 bases; unmatched junction bases: 7. CDR1 is KGHSH, CDR2 LQKENI, per germline. The CDR3 covers 14 residues. In DNA, the CDR3 is TGTGCCAGCTCGGCTGAGAGGGGGCACACTGAAGCTTTCTTT. Amino acid sequence: CASSAERGHTEAFF.

The chain employs TRBV7-2 and TRBJ1-1, with 7 positions matching TRBD1. Germline CDR1 is SGHTA and CDR2 is FQGNSA. CDR3 length equals 13 residues. With V trimmed by 5 bases and J by 10 bases, 10 bases remained unmatched. This chain's CDR3 is CASSPRQGIGAFF. CDR3 nucleotide sequence: TGTGCCAGCAGCCCCCGACAGGGTATCGGAGCTTTCTTT.